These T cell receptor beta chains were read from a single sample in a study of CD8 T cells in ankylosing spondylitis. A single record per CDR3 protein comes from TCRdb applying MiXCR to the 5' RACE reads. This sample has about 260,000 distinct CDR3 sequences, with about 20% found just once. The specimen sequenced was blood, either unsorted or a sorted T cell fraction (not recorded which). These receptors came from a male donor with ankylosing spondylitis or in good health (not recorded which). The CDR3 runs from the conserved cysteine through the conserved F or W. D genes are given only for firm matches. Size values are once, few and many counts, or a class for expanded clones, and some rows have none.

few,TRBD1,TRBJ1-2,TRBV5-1,CASSQPGQSYGYTF,TGTGCCAGCAGCCAACCGGGACAGAGCTATGGCTACACCTTC
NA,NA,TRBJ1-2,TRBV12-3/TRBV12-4,CASLTSGQGVHYGYTF,TGTGCCAGCCTCACTTCCGGGCAGGGAGTTCACTATGGCTACACCTTC
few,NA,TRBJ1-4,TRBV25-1,CASSELAGVREKLFF,TGTGCCAGCAGTGAATTGGCAGGGGTGCGCGAAAAACTGTTTTTT
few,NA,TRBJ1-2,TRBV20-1,CSARAGNYGYTF,TGCAGTGCTAGGGCGGGGAACTATGGCTACACCTTC
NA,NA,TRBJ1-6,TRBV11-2,CASSLDLGHYNSPLHF,TGTGCCAGCAGCTTAGATCTGGGGCACTATAATTCACCCCTCCACTTT
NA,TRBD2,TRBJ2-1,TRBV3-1,CASSQEIASGGEQFF,TGTGCCAGCAGCCAAGAAATTGCAAGCGGGGGCGAGCAGTTCTTC
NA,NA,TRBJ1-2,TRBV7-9,CASSPSGGSTSRYGYTF,TGTGCCAGCAGCCCGAGCGGGGGCAGTACGTCGCGGTATGGCTACACCTTC
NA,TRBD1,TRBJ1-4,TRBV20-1,CSARGQGNEKLFF,TGCAGTGCTAGGGGACAGGGTAATGAAAAACTGTTTTTT
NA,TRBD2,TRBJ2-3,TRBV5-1,CASRIAGVTDTQYF,TGCGCCAGCAGAATAGCGGGGGTCACAGATACGCAGTATTTT
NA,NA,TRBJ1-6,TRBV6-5,CASSYVAVNSPLHF,TGTGCCAGCAGTTACGTAGCAGTCAATTCACCCCTCCACTTT
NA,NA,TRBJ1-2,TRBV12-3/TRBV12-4,CASSFYGQPYGYTF,TGTGCCAGCAGTTTTTATGGACAGCCTTATGGCTACACCTTC
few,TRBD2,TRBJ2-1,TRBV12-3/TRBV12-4,CASSLLGLANYNEQFF,TGTGCCAGCAGTTTATTGGGACTAGCGAACTACAATGAGCAGTTCTTC
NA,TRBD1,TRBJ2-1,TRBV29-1,CSGGQFGDNEQFF,TGCAGCGGGGGACAGTTCGGGGACAATGAGCAGTTCTTC
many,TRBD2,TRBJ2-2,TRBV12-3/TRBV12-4,CASSLGLAGNTGELFF,TGTGCCAGCAGTTTAGGGCTAGCGGGGAACACCGGGGAGCTGTTTTTT
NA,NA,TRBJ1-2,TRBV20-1,CSATGTPTNYGYTF,TGCAGTGCGACCGGGACACCCACTAACTATGGCTACACCTTC
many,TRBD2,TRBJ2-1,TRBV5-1,CASSPGTSGNYNEQFF,TGCGCCAGCAGCCCTGGGACTAGCGGGAACTACAATGAGCAGTTCTTC
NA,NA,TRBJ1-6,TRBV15,CATSMDHGSPLHF,TGTGCCACCAGCATGGACCACGGTTCACCCCTCCACTTT
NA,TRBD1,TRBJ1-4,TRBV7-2,CASSQGTGLTNEKLFF,TGTGCCAGCAGCCAAGGGACAGGGCTAACTAATGAAAAACTGTTTTTT
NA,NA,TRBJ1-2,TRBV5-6,CASSLEGVHLYGYTF,TGTGCCAGCAGCTTGGAAGGGGTCCATCTCTATGGCTACACCTTC
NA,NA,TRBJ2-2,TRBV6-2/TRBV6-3,CASTSRVEDFTYTGELFF,TGTGCCAGCACCTCACGGGTAGAGGACTTTACCTACACCGGGGAGCTGTTTTTT
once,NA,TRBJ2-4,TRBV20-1,CSSGQGSGKNIQYF,TGCAGCTCGGGTCAGGGGTCGGGCAAAAACATTCAGTACTTC
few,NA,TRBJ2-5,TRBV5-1,CASSWTDGAQETQYF,TGCGCCAGCAGCTGGACAGATGGGGCACAAGAGACCCAGTACTTC
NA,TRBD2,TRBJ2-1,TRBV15,CATTGTSGRTDEQFF,TGTGCCACGACCGGGACTAGCGGGAGGACGGATGAGCAGTTCTTC
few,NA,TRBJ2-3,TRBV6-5,CASRKTGTDTQYF,TGTGCCAGCAGAAAGACGGGCACAGATACGCAGTATTTT
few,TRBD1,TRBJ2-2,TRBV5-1,CASSPSIGTGFTGELFF,TGCGCCAGCAGCCCCAGCATCGGGACAGGGTTCACCGGGGAGCTGTTTTTT
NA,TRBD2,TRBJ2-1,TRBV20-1,CSARDISGGSSYNEQFF,TGCAGTGCTAGAGACATCAGCGGGGGGAGCTCCTACAATGAGCAGTTCTTC
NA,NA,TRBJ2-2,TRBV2,CASSESLAMGTGELFF,TGTGCCAGCAGTGAGTCGCTAGCGATGGGCACCGGGGAGCTGTTTTTT
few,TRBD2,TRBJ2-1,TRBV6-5,CASSYSGRGNEQFF,TGTGCCAGCAGTTATAGCGGGAGAGGCAATGAGCAGTTCTTC
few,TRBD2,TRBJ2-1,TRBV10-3,CAIRGLAGAGYNEQFF,TGTGCCATCAGAGGACTAGCGGGGGCCGGATACAATGAGCAGTTCTTC
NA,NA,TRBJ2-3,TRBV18,CASSPTWDSSTDTQYF,TGTGCCAGCTCACCTACTTGGGACTCAAGCACAGATACGCAGTATTTT
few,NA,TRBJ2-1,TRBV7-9,CASSLVGTYNEQFF,TGTGCCAGCAGCTTAGTTGGGACATACAATGAGCAGTTCTTC
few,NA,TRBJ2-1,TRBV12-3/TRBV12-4,CASRYRVPEQFF,TGTGCCAGCAGGTACAGGGTTCCTGAGCAGTTCTTC